Listed below are T cell receptor beta chains from one sample, sequenced in a study of T cell responses to AZD1222 COVID-19 vaccine. Repertoires were generated with immunoSEQ multiplex PCR, while TCRdb's copy carries only in-frame clones and drops some. The repertoire holds some 80,000 clones, approximately 88% seen once, with roughly 10% in the top ten. This specimen was peripheral blood, taken 28 days after the second dose of the MenACWY control vaccine. The receptor set was obtained from an adult who received the MenACWY meningococcal vaccine as a control. CDR3s include the opening cysteine and the closing phenylalanine or tryptophan. D genes are given only for firm matches. Clone size is not always given. Where it is, it says once, few, many or a class for expanded clones.

j_call: TRBJ1-2
clone_size: once
d_call: TRBD1
v_call: TRBV18
cdr3_nt: TGTGCCAGCTCACCACCGCTCGGGACAGTAAATTCTAACTATGGCTACACCTTC
cdr3_aa: CASSPPLGTVNSNYGYTF

j_call: TRBJ1-4
clone_size: once
d_call: NA
v_call: TRBV30
cdr3_nt: TGTGCCTGGAGTGAGGGCAGGGACGAAAAACTGTTTTTT
cdr3_aa: CAWSEGRDEKLFF

j_call: TRBJ1-1
clone_size: few
d_call: NA
v_call: TRBV19
cdr3_nt: TGTGCCAGTAGGACACGGGGGGACACTGAAGCTTTCTTT
cdr3_aa: CASRTRGDTEAFF

j_call: TRBJ1-6
clone_size: once
d_call: TRBD1
v_call: TRBV10-3
cdr3_nt: TGTGCCATCAGTGCAGGGACAGGGTCTAATTCACCCCTCCACTTT
cdr3_aa: CAISAGTGSNSPLHF

j_call: TRBJ1-1
clone_size: few
d_call: NA
v_call: TRBV5-4
cdr3_nt: TGTGCCAGCAGCTCCTCGCAGGTACTGAGATACACTGAAGCTTTCTTT
cdr3_aa: CASSSSQVLRYTEAFF

j_call: TRBJ1-5
clone_size: few
d_call: NA
v_call: TRBV7-9
cdr3_nt: TGTGCCAGCAGCTTAGAGGGTCAGCCCCAGCATTTT
cdr3_aa: CASSLEGQPQHF

j_call: TRBJ2-1
clone_size: NA
d_call: TRBD2
v_call: TRBV5-1
cdr3_nt: TGCGCCAGCAGCTTGGAGCGGGGGGCAGGGGAGCAGTTCTTC
cdr3_aa: CASSLERGAGEQFF

j_call: TRBJ2-3
clone_size: NA
d_call: TRBD2
v_call: TRBV2
cdr3_nt: TGTGCCAGCAAGTTCCCGGCGACTAGCGGGGGGTCCACAGATACGCAGTATTTT
cdr3_aa: CASKFPATSGGSTDTQYF

j_call: TRBJ2-7
clone_size: NA
d_call: NA
v_call: TRBV11-2
cdr3_nt: TGTGCCAGCAGCAGGCTGGAGGGGCCAGCACGAGGGCAGTACTTC
cdr3_aa: CASSRLEGPARGQYF

j_call: TRBJ1-1
clone_size: NA
d_call: NA
v_call: TRBV9
cdr3_nt: TGTGCCAGCAGCGTAGAGGTAGGGGGAAGGACTGAAGCTTTCTTT
cdr3_aa: CASSVEVGGRTEAFF

j_call: TRBJ2-1
clone_size: NA
d_call: TRBD2
v_call: TRBV5-1
cdr3_nt: TGCGCCAGCAGCTTGGGACTAGCCCCCAATGAGCAGTTCTTC
cdr3_aa: CASSLGLAPNEQFF

j_call: TRBJ1-5
clone_size: few
d_call: TRBD1
v_call: TRBV6-2/TRBV6-3
cdr3_nt: TGTGCCAGCAGTTGGGGACAGGGGAAAGAGGATAGCAATCAGCCCCAGCATTTT
cdr3_aa: CASSWGQGKEDSNQPQHF

j_call: TRBJ2-2
clone_size: NA
d_call: NA
v_call: TRBV6-1
cdr3_nt: TGTGCCAGCAGTGAAGCTGGCTCTATGGCGAACACCGGGGAGCTGTTTTTT
cdr3_aa: CASSEAGSMANTGELFF

j_call: TRBJ1-5
clone_size: NA
d_call: NA
v_call: TRBV28
cdr3_nt: TGTGCCAGCAGTCCGAGCCGGGACAATCAGCCCCAGCATTTT
cdr3_aa: CASSPSRDNQPQHF

j_call: TRBJ2-3
clone_size: NA
d_call: NA
v_call: TRBV6-2/TRBV6-3
cdr3_nt: TGTGCCAGCAGTACCCGCGGAGCGTTGACAGATACGCAGTATTTT
cdr3_aa: CASSTRGALTDTQYF

j_call: TRBJ1-3
clone_size: NA
d_call: NA
v_call: TRBV6-5
cdr3_nt: TGTGCCAGCAGCTTTGGCCGAACCTCTGGAAACACCATATATTTT
cdr3_aa: CASSFGRTSGNTIYF

j_call: TRBJ2-5
clone_size: NA
d_call: TRBD2
v_call: TRBV11-2
cdr3_nt: TGTGCCAGCAGCTCCCTGGATAGCGGGGGGCTCAGAGAGACCCAGTACTTC
cdr3_aa: CASSSLDSGGLRETQYF

j_call: TRBJ1-4
clone_size: NA
d_call: TRBD1
v_call: TRBV7-2
cdr3_nt: TGTGCCAGCAGCTTGAAGACAGGGGGCGATGAAAAACTGTTTTTT
cdr3_aa: CASSLKTGGDEKLFF

j_call: TRBJ1-3
clone_size: NA
d_call: NA
v_call: TRBV19
cdr3_nt: TGTGCCAGTAGCGTCTCCACGACCATCTTAGGGTCCATATATTTT
cdr3_aa: CASSVSTTILGSIYF

j_call: TRBJ2-2
clone_size: NA
d_call: NA
v_call: TRBV7-9
cdr3_nt: TGTGCCAGCAGCTTGGGGGACTACACCGGGGAGCTGTTTTTT
cdr3_aa: CASSLGDYTGELFF